Sequencing of this T cell receptor beta chain was carried out in a study of T and B cells in COVID-19 patients. Study-wide results and limits: CD4+, regulatory T cell, CD8+ and sorted SARS-CoV-2-responsive or tetramer+ T cells were not yet sequenced. Blood from mildly ill patients while symptomatic, and early samples from severe cases, were scarce.

Blood genomic DNA input for TRB amplification was roughly 230-550 ng. The CDR3 runs 15 residues. The V end was cut by 2 bases, the J end by 8 bases, with 15 bases between. Germline V gives CDR1 MNHNS, CDR2 SASEGT. There are many counts of this clonotype. The antigen is unknown. BIOMED2 TRB-A/B primer pools were used in multiplex TRB PCR. TCRdb re-analysed the multiplex PCR reads in MiXCR, keeping a single row per CDR3 protein. The sample includes thousands of distinct CDR3 sequences, under 30% of them seen just once. The source of this sequence is a human donor with active COVID-19. The gene calls are TRBV6-1 and TRBJ1-4; possibly TRBD1 for D (5 bases). The sample comprised blood. Written as DNA, the CDR3 is TGTGCCAGCAGTGAATTCGAGGGGTCTGGGGAAAAACTGTTTTTT. It encodes CASSEFEGSGEKLFF.